The 28 T cell receptor beta chains listed next were all sequenced from one sample in a study of cytomegalovirus exposure and HLA in healthy donors. The protocol was immunoSEQ multiplex PCR, while the TCRdb copy is restricted to in-frame clones and leaves out a portion. The sample shows roughly 150,000 clones, roughly 91% of them seen only once. Source material: PBMCs. The receptors come from a woman under 30 in good health and CMV-seropositive.

The gene calls are TRBV7-9 and TRBJ2-1; 8 bases agree with TRBD2. The CDR3 totals 16 residues. The J segment lost 0 bases and the V segment lost 5 bases, leaving 6 bases of the junction unmatched. The germline gives CDR1 SEHNR, CDR2 FQNEAQ (reference sequence). The CDR3 DNA follows: TGTGCCAGCAGCGGCTCTAGCGGGCGCTCCTACAATGAGCAGTTCTTC. It encodes CASSGSSGRSYNEQFF.

This clone was recorded a few times. The rearrangement uses TRBV6-5 and TRBJ2-7; TRBD1 aligns across 7 bases. J was trimmed by 6 bases and V by 2 bases; bases with no gene match: 1. CDR3 length: 12 amino acids. Germline V gene data show CDR1 as MNHEY and CDR2 as SVGAGI. The CDR3 DNA follows: TGTGCCAGCAGTTACCCAGGGGGCGAGCAGTACTTC. Its translation is CASSYPGGEQYF.

The chain recombines TRBV7-2 with TRBJ2-2, with 10 bases matching TRBD1. The CDR3 is 15 amino acids. CDR1 is SGHTA and CDR2 is FQGNSA in the germline V gene. Unmatched junction bases numbered 5, after V lost 2 bases and J lost 8 bases. The CDR3 here is CASSLRTGGSGELFF. The CDR3 DNA sequence: TGTGCCAGCAGCTTAAGGACAGGGGGGTCAGGGGAGCTGTTTTTT.

V usage is TRBV29-1 and J usage is TRBJ2-2; 14 bases line up with TRBD2. This CDR3 region has 16 residues. CDR1 is SQVTM, CDR2 ANQGSEA, per germline. J was trimmed by 6 bases and V by 5 bases; bases with no gene match: 8. The CDR3, as DNA: TGCAGCGTTTCCGGGACTAGCGGGAGCTTGGCCGGGGAGCTGTTTTTT. Translated: CSVSGTSGSLAGELFF.

V is TRBV30 and J is TRBJ2-7, with 8 bases that match TRBD1. V lost 5 bases to trimming and J lost 0 bases; unmatched junction nucleotides: 9. The CDR3 extends over 15 amino acids. Germline lookup yields CDR1 GTSNPN and CDR2 SVGIG (reference sequence). The chain's CDR3 is CAWVAQGARSYEQYF. The CDR3 nucleotides are TGTGCCTGGGTAGCTCAGGGGGCGCGCTCCTACGAGCAGTACTTC.

CDR3: CASSLEEGGSLYEQYF. CDR3 DNA: TGTGCCAGCAGCCTCGAGGAGGGCGGAAGCCTCTACGAGCAGTACTTC. The V call is TRBV4-2, the J call TRBJ2-7, with D maybe TRBD2 (6 bases). Trimming stripped 4 bases from V and 3 bases from J, with 19 bases between. Germline lookup yields CDR1 LGHNA and CDR2 YNFKEQ. The CDR3 runs to 16 residues.

J is TRBJ2-7 and V is TRBV7-3, with TRBD1 matching 7 bases. The germline V gene has CDR1 SGHTA and CDR2 FQGTGA. The CDR3 totals 13 residues. J lost 2 bases, V lost 5 bases, and 3 bases had no gene match. The CDR3 coding sequence is TGTGCCAGCAGCCTCGACAGGGCCTACGAGCAGTACTTC. Its translation: CASSLDRAYEQYF.

The chain is built from TRBV11-2 and TRBJ1-2; TRBD1 is a possible D gene (6 bases). The CDR3 extends over 15 amino acids. V dropped 0 bases and J dropped 4 bases, with 12 bases sitting between them. The V gene's germline CDR1 is SGHAT and CDR2 FQNNGV. The CDR3 DNA reads TGTGCCAGCAGCTTAGAGAGGGGGAACGGCTATGGCTACACCTTC. This gives the protein CASSLERGNGYGYTF.

The rearrangement joins TRBV19 to TRBJ2-6, with 8 bases lining up with TRBD2. J was trimmed by 7 bases and V by 5 bases; bases with no gene match: 13. CDR1 LNHDA and CDR2 SQIVND come from the germline V gene (reference sequence). This CDR3 spans 17 amino acids. The CDR3 nucleotides read TGTGCCAGTAGTCTCGGGACTAGAGCCTCCCGAGCCAACGTCCTGACTTTC. This codes for CASSLGTRASRANVLTF.

This clone was detected only a few times. This chain connects TRBV30 to TRBJ2-7; the match to TRBD1 covers 7 bases. V shed 5 bases, J shed 0 bases, and the junction held 4 bases outside the gene matches. The CDR3 runs 13 residues. CDR1 GTSNPN and CDR2 SVGIG come from the germline V gene (reference sequence). The CDR3 bases are TGTGCCTGGTGGGACAGCAGCTCCTACGAGCAGTACTTC. Translated: CAWWDSSSYEQYF.

The chain uses TRBV7-9 and TRBJ2-2; maybe TRBD2 (6 bases). The germline CDR1 and CDR2 sequences are SEHNR and FQNEAQ (reference sequence). The V end was cut by 1 base, the J end by 0 bases, with 18 bases between. There are 19 residues in the CDR3. DNA of the CDR3: TGTGCCAGCAGCTTAGTTGGGAGTCTCGGGGGATCGAACACCGGGGAGCTGTTTTTT. It encodes CASSLVGSLGGSNTGELFF.

This chain connects TRBV4-1 to TRBJ1-5; 8 bases map to TRBD1. The CDR3 spans 16 residues. The germline CDR1 and CDR2 sequences are MGHRA and YSYEKL. Trimming removed 1 base from V and 4 bases from J; junction bases left unmatched: 6. The CDR3 sequence: CASSQGQGRSNQPQHF. CDR3 nucleotides: TGCGCCAGCAGCCAAGGACAGGGGAGGTCAAATCAGCCCCAGCATTTT.

This rearrangement joins TRBV10-3 to TRBJ2-5; 7 positions agree with TRBD2. CDR1 and CDR2 from the germline V gene are ENHRY and SYGVKD. This CDR3 contains 15 residues. The junction had 4 bases not matched to a gene; V was cut back by 2 bases and J by 1 base. The CDR3 nucleotides are TGTGCCATCAGTGAGCCCCAGCGGGGCCAAGAGACCCAGTACTTC. Its protein is CAISEPQRGQETQYF.

The V call is TRBV6-5, the J call TRBJ2-1, with 9 nucleotides matching TRBD2. Trimming cost V 6 bases and J 8 bases; bases outside gene matches: 11. The CDR3 contains 15 residues. The germline V gene has CDR1 MNHEY and CDR2 SVGAGI. The CDR3 region is CASRASGLAVDEQFF. CDR3 in DNA: TGTGCCAGCAGAGCCTCGGGACTAGCTGTCGATGAGCAGTTCTTC.

The chain links TRBV7-9 to TRBJ2-3, with TRBD2 matching over 13 bases. V lost 6 bases, J lost 4 bases, and 4 bases stayed unmatched. Germline V gene sequence: CDR1 SEHNR, CDR2 FQNEAQ (reference sequence). This CDR3 contains 15 residues. This CDR3 reads CASRGLAGDADTQYF. CDR3 coding DNA: TGTGCCAGCAGAGGACTAGCGGGAGATGCAGATACGCAGTATTTT.

This sequence joins TRBV6-1 and TRBJ2-5, with D unclear. The CDR3 is 13 amino acids. Germline V lookup: CDR1 MNHNS, CDR2 SASEGT. V was pared by 5 bases and J by 5 bases, with 12 bases between. The CDR3 sequence is CASSYTKAETQYF. CDR3 bases: TGTGCCAGCAGTTATACTAAAGCGGAGACCCAGTACTTC.

The chain couples TRBV27 to TRBJ2-7, with TRBD2 as a possible D gene (5 bases). This CDR3 contains 17 residues. V lost 4 bases to trimming and J lost 3 bases, with 22 bases between them. Germline CDR1 and CDR2: MNHEY and SMNVEV (reference sequence). In DNA, the CDR3 is TGTGCCAGCAGTTCGGCTCGGGTGAGGGCGACCCACTACGAGCAGTACTTC. This sequence encodes CASSSARVRATHYEQYF.

This clone appeared a single time. The chain joins TRBV15 to TRBJ2-2, with 14 bases matching TRBD2. The length of the CDR3 is 17 residues. The V and J ends lost 5 bases and 6 bases, in that order; junction bases with no gene match: 8. The germline gives CDR1 LNHNV, CDR2 YYDKDF (reference sequence). The chain's CDR3 is CATSPRLAGGFPGELFF. The CDR3 coding sequence is TGTGCCACCAGCCCGCGACTAGCGGGAGGGTTTCCCGGGGAGCTGTTTTTT.

The CDR3 here is CASSPVQGGGEKLFF. For the CDR3, the DNA is TGCGCCAGCAGCCCGGTCCAGGGAGGTGGTGAAAAACTGTTTTTT. This chain connects TRBV5-1 to TRBJ1-4; tentatively, D is TRBD1 (5 bases). The germline V gene encodes CDR1 SGHRS and CDR2 YFSETQ. The CDR3 has 15 residues. The germline V and J ends were trimmed by 4 bases and 7 bases, with 17 bases remaining between them.

The V and J genes are TRBV6-4 and TRBJ2-5; 8 bases are shared with TRBD1. V shed 8 bases and J 4 bases; nucleotides not matched to a gene: 6. In germline, CDR1 is MRHNA, CDR2 SNTAGT. This CDR3 has 13 amino acids. Here the CDR3 reads CASSSDRGETQYF. DNA of the CDR3: TGTGCCAGCTCCAGTGACAGGGGAGAGACCCAGTACTTC.

This clone was seen a handful of times. The chain uses TRBV7-9 and TRBJ2-1; no clear D gene. Germline V lookup: CDR1 SEHNR, CDR2 FQNEAQ (reference sequence). The CDR3 is made up of 13 amino acids. Trimming shortened V by 3 bases and J by 8 bases, and 11 bases separated the two germline ends. The DNA for the CDR3 is TGTGCCAGCAGCTTTGTAGAGTTCTATGAGCAGTTCTTC. Translating it yields CASSFVEFYEQFF.

This chain uses TRBV11-2 with TRBJ2-7; TRBD2 is a possible D gene (6 bases). This CDR3 comprises 15 residues. The V and J ends lost 4 bases and 5 bases respectively, with 18 bases between them. Germline CDR1 is SGHAT and CDR2 is FQNNGV. The CDR3 reads CASSSVLIPGDEQYF. The CDR3 DNA reads TGTGCCAGCAGCTCGGTGCTCATACCGGGGGACGAGCAGTACTTC.

The chain carries TRBV30 and TRBJ1-5, with no clear D. The CDR3 length is 14 residues. V lost 2 bases and J lost 3, with 11 bases in between. Germline CDR1 and CDR2: GTSNPN and SVGIG (reference sequence). CDR3 region: CAWSPTTYNQPQHF. CDR3 coding DNA: TGTGCCTGGAGTCCAACGACATACAATCAGCCCCAGCATTTT.

This sequence joins TRBV9 and TRBJ2-3, with D possibly being TRBD1 (6 bases). Germline CDR1 SGDLS, CDR2 YYNGEE. Trimming left V 0 bases short and J 1 base short, with 12 bases between. The CDR3 is 16 residues long. The CDR3 bases are TGTGCCAGCAGCGTAGTTGTCGCAGGGGGCACAGATACGCAGTATTTT. Translating gives CASSVVVAGGTDTQYF.

The CDR3 is CASSPREGSYEQYF. In nucleotides, the CDR3 is TGTGCCAGCAGTCCCCGGGAGGGGTCCTACGAGCAGTACTTC. The rearrangement links TRBV27 to TRBJ2-7; 8 nucleotides agree with TRBD2. This CDR3 region has 14 residues. J was trimmed by 1 base and V by 5 bases; bases with no gene match: 4. From germline, CDR1 is MNHEY and CDR2 SMNVEV (reference sequence).

V and J are TRBV6-5 and TRBJ2-7; 8 positions match TRBD2. Germline-derived CDR1 and CDR2 are MNHEY and SVGAGI. This CDR3 region has 15 residues. The V segment lost 4 bases and the J segment 6 bases; nucleotides outside the gene matches: 11. The CDR3 is CASSSPLAGSREQYF. In DNA, the CDR3 is TGTGCCAGCAGTTCCCCTCTAGCGGGCTCTCGCGAGCAGTACTTC.

The J gene is TRBJ2-2, the V gene TRBV30, with D tentatively TRBD2 (6 bases). This CDR3 has 14 residues. The germline V gene has CDR1 GTSNPN and CDR2 SVGIG (reference sequence). The V end lost 5 bases, the J end lost 2 bases, and 12 bases lay between the germline ends. The CDR3 sequence: CAWAPGLNTGELFF. The DNA of the CDR3 is TGTGCCTGGGCTCCGGGACTCAACACCGGGGAGCTGTTTTTT.

The gene calls are TRBV15 and TRBJ2-7, with D perhaps TRBD1 (6 bases). From germline, CDR1 is LNHNV and CDR2 YYDKDF (reference sequence). The CDR3 length is 12 residues. V lost 2 bases and J lost 7, with 9 bases in between. CDR3 sequence (DNA): TGTGCCACCAGCAGAAGGGGGATTGAGCAGTACTTC. This encodes CATSRRGIEQYF.